This T cell receptor beta chain was identified during a study of blood T cell repertoires in COVID-19. Across the study: The cDNA or gDNA used as material had been derived from T cells, B-cell-depleted T cells, or PBMCs.

Across 20 to 25 US areas, participants ranged in age from roughly 18 to 95 years. The count of this clone is one. Under the authors' procedure: Quantification of nucleated cells was approximated via reference gene primer amplification. Method: immunoSEQ multiplex PCR; TCRdb's copy keeps in-frame clones and lacks some. V and J calls and clone size are copied from that table; D and trimming were computed from the DNA. This table holds about 220,000 clones, about four fifths found once. The CDR3 is 16 amino acids. With V trimmed by 1 base and J by 3 bases, 6 bases remained unmatched. CDR1 and CDR2 from the germline V gene are LGHNA and YNFKEQ.

The sequenced material came from PBMCs or T cells enriched from blood (not recorded which). The TCR originated in a woman aged 55-69 years who had recovered from COVID-19. The gene calls are TRBV4-2 and TRBJ2-3, with 8 bases that match TRBD2. The CDR3 DNA reads TGTGCCAGCAGCCAAGCGCGGGAGGAGGCGACAGATACGCAGTATTTT. It codes for CASSQAREEATDTQYF.